Listed here are 9 T cell receptor beta chains from one sample, sequenced in a study of cytomegalovirus exposure and HLA in healthy donors. Use of 60 Vbeta and 13 Jbeta primers characterized the PCR. Produced via immunoSEQ multiplex PCR; TCRdb's table is partial and in-frame only. The sample contains 180,000 or so clones, about 81% of which appear only once. Sequences were obtained from PBMCs. These receptors all stem from a woman between 50 and 59 years old in good health and CMV-seropositive.

There are a few counts of this clone. This sequence joins TRBV6-4 and TRBJ2-2, with 10 bases that match TRBD2. Per the germline V gene, CDR1 is MRHNA and CDR2 is SNTAGT. The CDR3 has 17 residues. V shed 3 bases, J shed 4 bases, and the junction held 8 bases outside the gene matches. The CDR3 region is CASSESGRAGFTGELFF. Here the CDR3 DNA reads TGTGCCAGCAGTGAAAGCGGGAGGGCCGGGTTCACCGGGGAGCTGTTTTTT.

The chain combines TRBV11-1 with TRBJ2-5; 8 bases map to TRBD2. The CDR3 runs to 16 residues. Germline CDR1 is SGHAT and CDR2 is FQDESV (reference sequence). Trimming removed 2 bases from V and 1 base from J; junction bases left unmatched: 6. In DNA, the CDR3 is TGTGCCAGCAGCTTAAATCCTAGCGGGTTCCAAGAGACCCAGTACTTC. Its translation is CASSLNPSGFQETQYF.

The chain is built from TRBV7-9 and TRBJ2-1; possibly TRBD1 for D (6 bases). CDR3 length: 13 residues. V dropped 2 bases and J dropped 12 bases, with 14 bases sitting between them. Germline V lookup: CDR1 SEHNR, CDR2 FQNEAQ (reference sequence). The CDR3 protein is CASSLYGTWGQFF. The CDR3 DNA follows: TGTGCCAGCAGCTTATACGGGACATGGGGGCAGTTCTTC. The full variable domain, in which reference TRBV7-9 and TRBJ2-1 provide the parts outside the CDR3, is DTGVSQNPRHKITKRGQNVTFRCDPISEHNRLYWYRQTLGQGPEFLTYFQNEAQLEKSRLLSDRFSAERPKGSFSTLEIQRTEQGDSAMYLCASSLYGTWGQFFGPGTRLTVL.

The chain links TRBV6-5 to TRBJ2-1, with 12 bases matching TRBD2. This CDR3 has 15 residues. Unmatched junction bases numbered 7, after V lost 5 bases and J lost 8 bases. Germline lookup yields CDR1 MNHEY and CDR2 SVGAGI. CDR3 bases: TGTGCCAGCAGTCAGACTAGCGGGAGTTTCCATGAGCAGTTCTTC. Translation gives CASSQTSGSFHEQFF.

The gene calls are TRBV27 and TRBJ2-5, with TRBD1 matching 10 bases. Germline-derived CDR1 and CDR2 are MNHEY and SMNVEV (reference sequence). This CDR3 has 15 amino acids. Germline trimming cut 3 bases from V and 5 bases from J; bases unmatched to any gene: 6. CDR3 DNA sequence: TGTGCCAGCAGTTTTTCGGGACAGGGGTCCGAGACCCAGTACTTC. Its protein product is CASSFSGQGSETQYF.

In its sample, this clone was seen a few times. J is TRBJ2-7 and V is TRBV7-2; D might be TRBD2 (6 bases). Germline CDR1 and CDR2: SGHTA and FQGNSA. Trimming left V 4 bases short and J 2 bases short, with 9 bases between. CDR3 length: 13 residues. CDR3: CASSYGGTYEQYF. The CDR3 region has the DNA TGTGCCAGCAGCTACGGGGGAACCTACGAGCAGTACTTC.

V is TRBV28 and J is TRBJ2-3; 9 positions agree with TRBD2. Germline V gives CDR1 MDHEN, CDR2 SYDVKM. The junction had 10 bases not matched to a gene; V was cut back by 2 bases and J by 4 bases. This CDR3 has 17 amino acids. CDR3 region: CASSLAGGREYADTQYF. CDR3 nucleotides: TGTGCCAGCAGTTTAGCGGGGGGGCGAGAGTACGCAGATACGCAGTATTTT. The entire variable domain, with the rest obtained from reference TRBV28 and TRBJ2-3, is as follows: DVKVTQSSRYLVKRTGEKVFLECVQDMDHENMFWYRQDPGLGLRLIYFSYDVKMKEKGDIPEGYSVSREKKERFSLILESASTNQTSMYLCASSLAGGREYADTQYFGPGTRLTVL.

This clone was found a few times. The chain couples TRBV6-6 to TRBJ1-1; D is perhaps TRBD1 (6 bases). The CDR3 spans 13 residues. Trimming took off 5 bases at V and 1 base at J, with 8 bases between the two ends. CDR1 and CDR2 from the germline V gene are MNHNY and SVGAGI (reference sequence). This CDR3 reads CASSQQGNTEAFF. The CDR3 DNA reads TGTGCCAGCAGTCAACAGGGGAACACTGAAGCTTTCTTT.

This clone was picked up a small number of times. The chain links TRBV7-7 to TRBJ2-1; 8 bases fit TRBD2. The V segment lost 5 bases and the J segment 7 bases; nucleotides outside the gene matches: 10. This CDR3 region has 15 residues. The germline CDR1 and CDR2 sequences are SSHAT and FNYEAQ (reference sequence). The DNA of the CDR3 is TGTGCCAGCAGCCCCGCGGGAGGTACTGGAAATGAGCAGTTCTTC. The encoded protein is CASSPAGGTGNEQFF.